These T cell receptor beta chains were read from a single sample in a study of shared clonotypes between healthy human individuals. Generated by immunoSEQ multiplex PCR, the TCRdb table keeps only in-frame clones and is missing some. The sample has 2 million to 2.5 million clones, approximately 94% seen once. Sequenced material: naive CD8+ T cells from PBMCs. These receptors were obtained from a man aged 18 to 30 in good health. Some clones in this sample may be carry-over from other donors' samples. Each CDR3 is given with its conserved first and last residue. A D gene is named only where the DNA matches it firmly. The size entry is marked missing in some rows and otherwise reads once, few, many or a size class.

clone_size: -; j_call: TRBJ2-7; v_call: TRBV27; d_call: -; cdr3_nt: TGTGCCAGCAGTTCCGCGTTATCCCTATCCTACGAGCAGTACTTC; cdr3_aa: CASSSALSLSYEQYF
clone_size: once; j_call: TRBJ1-4; v_call: TRBV4-1; d_call: TRBD1; cdr3_nt: TGCGCCAGCAGCCACAACAGGGGGGCAACTAATGAAAAACTGTTTTTT; cdr3_aa: CASSHNRGATNEKLFF
clone_size: -; j_call: TRBJ1-2; v_call: TRBV19; d_call: -; cdr3_nt: TGTGCCAGTAGGGCTCTTTGGCAGGCGAACTATGGCTACACCTTC; cdr3_aa: CASRALWQANYGYTF
clone_size: -; j_call: TRBJ1-6; v_call: TRBV25-1; d_call: -; cdr3_nt: TGTGCCAGCAGTGCGAGCTCCTATAATTCACCCCTCCACTTT; cdr3_aa: CASSASSYNSPLHF
clone_size: -; j_call: TRBJ2-1; v_call: TRBV11-2; d_call: TRBD2; cdr3_nt: TGTGCCAGCAGCTTCCTATCAGCGGGATCGGGAAATGAGCAGTTCTTC; cdr3_aa: CASSFLSAGSGNEQFF
clone_size: -; j_call: TRBJ1-6; v_call: TRBV7-9; d_call: -; cdr3_nt: TGTGCCAGCAGTTACGGTTGGGAGAATTCACCCCTCCACTTT; cdr3_aa: CASSYGWENSPLHF
clone_size: -; j_call: TRBJ2-1; v_call: TRBV4-1; d_call: TRBD1; cdr3_nt: TGCGCCAGCAGCCAAGAAAAACTCGGGGGCAGGGGGCCCACGACCTACAATGAGCAGTTCTTC; cdr3_aa: CASSQEKLGGRGPTTYNEQFF
clone_size: -; j_call: TRBJ2-7; v_call: TRBV9; d_call: TRBD1; cdr3_nt: TGTGCCAGCAGCGTAGGGGTCAGGGGGCGGCACGAGCAGTACTTC; cdr3_aa: CASSVGVRGRHEQYF
clone_size: once; j_call: TRBJ1-5; v_call: TRBV27; d_call: -; cdr3_nt: TGTGCCAGCAGTTTATGGGGTGAGCATCAGCCCCAGCATTTT; cdr3_aa: CASSLWGEHQPQHF
clone_size: -; j_call: TRBJ2-7; v_call: TRBV27; d_call: -; cdr3_nt: TGTGCCAGCAGTTTACGGGCCTACTACGAGCAGTACTTC; cdr3_aa: CASSLRAYYEQYF
clone_size: -; j_call: TRBJ2-1; v_call: TRBV6-5; d_call: TRBD2; cdr3_nt: TGTGCCAGCAGGAATAGCGGGCCTACCTACAATGAGCAGTTCTTC; cdr3_aa: CASRNSGPTYNEQFF
clone_size: -; j_call: TRBJ1-5; v_call: TRBV5-4; d_call: TRBD1; cdr3_nt: TGTGCCAGCAGCTCCGGGACAGGGATTAATCAGCCCCAGCATTTT; cdr3_aa: CASSSGTGINQPQHF
clone_size: -; j_call: TRBJ2-5; v_call: TRBV7-8; d_call: TRBD2; cdr3_nt: TGTGCCAGCAGCTCTAGACGAGCGGGAGTTTCGGGAGAGCAGTACTTC; cdr3_aa: CASSSRRAGVSGEQYF
clone_size: -; j_call: TRBJ1-3; v_call: TRBV27; d_call: TRBD1; cdr3_nt: TGTGCCAGCAGCTTACGAGGGACAGCTGGAAACACCATATATTTT; cdr3_aa: CASSLRGTAGNTIYF
clone_size: -; j_call: TRBJ1-2; v_call: TRBV6-5; d_call: -; cdr3_nt: TGTGCCAGCAGTTACTCTCTTGGTGGCTACACCTTC; cdr3_aa: CASSYSLGGYTF
clone_size: once; j_call: TRBJ2-2; v_call: TRBV5-1; d_call: TRBD2; cdr3_nt: TGCGCCAGCAGCTTGACTAGCGGGAGCACCACCGCCTACACCGGGGAGCTGTTTTTT; cdr3_aa: CASSLTSGSTTAYTGELFF
clone_size: -; j_call: TRBJ1-1; v_call: TRBV5-1; d_call: -; cdr3_nt: TGCGCCAGCAGCTCTGACTCCGGGACGTTGAACACTGAAGCTTTCTTT; cdr3_aa: CASSSDSGTLNTEAFF
clone_size: -; j_call: TRBJ2-7; v_call: TRBV9; d_call: TRBD2; cdr3_nt: TGTGCCAGCAGCGTAGGGACTAGCCTAGAGCAGTACTTC; cdr3_aa: CASSVGTSLEQYF
clone_size: -; j_call: TRBJ2-3; v_call: TRBV7-9; d_call: -; cdr3_nt: TGTGCCAGCAGCTTTCCTTCCTTAGACGACCCTAGCACAGATACGCAGTATTTT; cdr3_aa: CASSFPSLDDPSTDTQYF
clone_size: -; j_call: TRBJ2-5; v_call: TRBV7-9; d_call: TRBD1; cdr3_nt: TGTGCCAGCAGCTTCAGGGGGCTAGGACCTGAGACCCAGTACTTC; cdr3_aa: CASSFRGLGPETQYF
clone_size: -; j_call: TRBJ2-1; v_call: TRBV12-5; d_call: TRBD2; cdr3_nt: TGTGCTAGTGGTTTGGGACTAGCGTCACAGGAGCAGTTCTTC; cdr3_aa: CASGLGLASQEQFF
clone_size: -; j_call: TRBJ2-7; v_call: TRBV7-9; d_call: TRBD1; cdr3_nt: TGTGCCAGCAGCTTAGAGCAGCCTGGGACAGGCCCCTACGAGCAGTACTTC; cdr3_aa: CASSLEQPGTGPYEQYF
clone_size: -; j_call: TRBJ2-3; v_call: TRBV7-6; d_call: TRBD2; cdr3_nt: TGTGCCAGCAGCCCGACTAGCGGGAGGGCCACAGATACGCAGTATTTT; cdr3_aa: CASSPTSGRATDTQYF
clone_size: -; j_call: TRBJ2-2; v_call: TRBV28; d_call: -; cdr3_nt: TGTGCCAGCAGTTTCCCGGAGTACGGGAAATACACCGGGGAGCTGTTTTTT; cdr3_aa: CASSFPEYGKYTGELFF
clone_size: once; j_call: TRBJ1-3; v_call: TRBV6-1; d_call: TRBD1; cdr3_nt: TGTGCCAGCAGTGAAAACAGGGGGAAATATGGAAACACCATATATTTT; cdr3_aa: CASSENRGKYGNTIYF
clone_size: -; j_call: TRBJ2-3; v_call: TRBV4-1; d_call: -; cdr3_nt: TGCGCCAGCAGCCCTCCGGGACGCCTTACTAGCACAGATACGCAGTATTTT; cdr3_aa: CASSPPGRLTSTDTQYF
clone_size: -; j_call: TRBJ2-7; v_call: TRBV16; d_call: -; cdr3_nt: TGTGCCAGCAGCCAATCTTACAGAACCTACGAGCAGTACTTC; cdr3_aa: CASSQSYRTYEQYF
clone_size: -; j_call: TRBJ2-3; v_call: TRBV7-3; d_call: -; cdr3_nt: TGTGCCAGCAGCTTATCAGTTTCCCCAGATACGCAGTATTTT; cdr3_aa: CASSLSVSPDTQYF
clone_size: -; j_call: TRBJ2-2; v_call: TRBV5-1; d_call: -; cdr3_nt: TGCGCCAGCGGTAAGAACACCGGGGAGCTGTTTTTT; cdr3_aa: CASGKNTGELFF
clone_size: once; j_call: TRBJ2-7; v_call: TRBV7-8; d_call: TRBD1; cdr3_nt: TGTGCCAGCAGCTTCAGGGGGATACTCTACGAGCAGTACTTC; cdr3_aa: CASSFRGILYEQYF
clone_size: -; j_call: TRBJ2-7; v_call: TRBV19; d_call: -; cdr3_nt: TGTGCCAGCCAACACCCGTCGGAGCAGTACTTC; cdr3_aa: CASQHPSEQYF
clone_size: -; j_call: TRBJ2-2; v_call: TRBV7-3; d_call: -; cdr3_nt: TGTGCCAGCAGCTCGGACGGTGTGGAGCTGTTTTTT; cdr3_aa: CASSSDGVELFF
clone_size: -; j_call: TRBJ2-7; v_call: TRBV5-5; d_call: -; cdr3_nt: TGTGCCAGCAGCTTGGGGACAGACTCCTACGAGCAGTACTTC; cdr3_aa: CASSLGTDSYEQYF
clone_size: -; j_call: TRBJ2-7; v_call: TRBV5-1; d_call: -; cdr3_nt: TGCGCCAGCAGCTTGGATTCAGAACCCCAGCAGTACTTC; cdr3_aa: CASSLDSEPQQYF
clone_size: -; j_call: TRBJ1-1; v_call: TRBV7-8; d_call: TRBD1; cdr3_nt: TGTGCCAGCACCCTCTGGACAGGGGGGACTGAAGCTTTCTTT; cdr3_aa: CASTLWTGGTEAFF
clone_size: -; j_call: TRBJ2-5; v_call: TRBV30; d_call: -; cdr3_nt: TGTGCCTGGAGGGGGGGACAGTTTCAAGAGACCCAGTACTTC; cdr3_aa: CAWRGGQFQETQYF
clone_size: once; j_call: TRBJ2-3; v_call: TRBV27; d_call: TRBD2; cdr3_nt: TGTGCCAGCAGTGATATTTCAGCGGGAGGTCGCTCAGATACGCAGTATTTT; cdr3_aa: CASSDISAGGRSDTQYF
clone_size: -; j_call: TRBJ2-1; v_call: TRBV29-1; d_call: -; cdr3_nt: TGCAGCGTTGAGGGCGGCTACAATGAGCAGTTCTTC; cdr3_aa: CSVEGGYNEQFF
clone_size: -; j_call: TRBJ2-1; v_call: TRBV7-8; d_call: -; cdr3_nt: TGTGCCAGCAGCTTAGACGGCCACAATGAGCAGTTCTTC; cdr3_aa: CASSLDGHNEQFF
clone_size: once; j_call: TRBJ2-4; v_call: TRBV15; d_call: TRBD2; cdr3_nt: TGTGCCACCAGCAGAGATAAGCGGGAGGGCTTCCTTCAGTACTTC; cdr3_aa: CATSRDKREGFLQYF
clone_size: -; j_call: TRBJ1-4; v_call: TRBV30; d_call: TRBD1; cdr3_nt: TGTGCCTGGAGTGAGGGATATGGCAGGGGGCGGGAACTGTTTTTT; cdr3_aa: CAWSEGYGRGRELFF
clone_size: -; j_call: TRBJ2-5; v_call: TRBV9; d_call: TRBD2; cdr3_nt: TGTGCCAGCAGCGTAGGGGCTAGCGGGAGGCCACCACAAGAGACCCAGTACTTC; cdr3_aa: CASSVGASGRPPQETQYF
clone_size: -; j_call: TRBJ2-7; v_call: TRBV2; d_call: -; cdr3_nt: TGTGCCAGCAGTGAGAGGAGGGCCGAGGAGCAGTACTTC; cdr3_aa: CASSERRAEEQYF
clone_size: -; j_call: TRBJ2-7; v_call: TRBV2; d_call: -; cdr3_nt: TGTGCCAGCAGAAGGACACTGACCTCCTACGAGCAGTACTTC; cdr3_aa: CASRRTLTSYEQYF
clone_size: -; j_call: TRBJ1-1; v_call: TRBV28; d_call: TRBD1; cdr3_nt: TGTGCCACCAGGGGACAGGGTGAAGCTTTCTTT; cdr3_aa: CATRGQGEAFF
clone_size: -; j_call: TRBJ2-7; v_call: TRBV14; d_call: -; cdr3_nt: TGTGCCAGCACTTATGCGACACTGGGGGAGCAGTACTTC; cdr3_aa: CASTYATLGEQYF
clone_size: few; j_call: TRBJ1-4; v_call: TRBV7-9; d_call: -; cdr3_nt: TGTGCCAGCAGCTTTGAGGGCGATGAAAAACTGTTTTTT; cdr3_aa: CASSFEGDEKLFF
clone_size: -; j_call: TRBJ2-5; v_call: TRBV27; d_call: -; cdr3_nt: TGTGCCAGCAGTTCCGACAACCACCAAGAGACCCAGTACTTC; cdr3_aa: CASSSDNHQETQYF
clone_size: -; j_call: TRBJ2-1; v_call: TRBV5-1; d_call: -; cdr3_nt: TGCGCCAGCAGCTCTGGACGGGAGCAGTTCTTC; cdr3_aa: CASSSGREQFF
clone_size: -; j_call: TRBJ2-6; v_call: TRBV13; d_call: -; cdr3_nt: TGTGCCAGCAGTACGCTGTCTGGGGCCAACGTCCTGACTTTC; cdr3_aa: CASSTLSGANVLTF
clone_size: -; j_call: TRBJ2-7; v_call: TRBV15; d_call: TRBD2; cdr3_nt: TGTGCCACCAGCAGAGTTGCGGGAGGTGACGAGCAGTACTTC; cdr3_aa: CATSRVAGGDEQYF
clone_size: -; j_call: TRBJ2-1; v_call: TRBV29-1; d_call: TRBD2; cdr3_nt: TGCAGCGTTGTAAGGGTTGGACTAGCGTTAGGCAATGAGCAGTTCTTC; cdr3_aa: CSVVRVGLALGNEQFF
clone_size: -; j_call: TRBJ1-2; v_call: TRBV27; d_call: -; cdr3_nt: TGTGCCAGCAGTTCACAGGGATTTGACGGCTACACCTTC; cdr3_aa: CASSSQGFDGYTF
clone_size: -; j_call: TRBJ1-3; v_call: TRBV28; d_call: -; cdr3_nt: TGTGCCAGCAGTTTTCATGGGGGGGGCACCATATATTTT; cdr3_aa: CASSFHGGGTIYF
clone_size: -; j_call: TRBJ1-5; v_call: TRBV21-1; d_call: -; cdr3_nt: TGTGCCAGTAGGGTCGGGGACAGGGGAAGCAATCAGCCCCAGCATTTT; cdr3_aa: CASRVGDRGSNQPQHF
clone_size: -; j_call: TRBJ2-7; v_call: TRBV7-8; d_call: -; cdr3_nt: TGTGCCAGCAGCACCACTAGAGAGCAGTACTTC; cdr3_aa: CASSTTREQYF
clone_size: -; j_call: TRBJ1-5; v_call: TRBV11-2; d_call: TRBD1; cdr3_nt: TGTGCCAGCAGCCCGGGGACAGGAGATTGGCCCCAGCATTTT; cdr3_aa: CASSPGTGDWPQHF
clone_size: -; j_call: TRBJ2-2; v_call: TRBV5-4; d_call: -; cdr3_nt: TGTGCCAGCAGCTTGTGGGGGACGGGGAACACCGGGGAGCTGTTTTTT; cdr3_aa: CASSLWGTGNTGELFF
clone_size: -; j_call: TRBJ1-2; v_call: TRBV5-1; d_call: -; cdr3_nt: TGCGCCAGCAGCTTGGCCGGGATGTCCGGCTACACCTTC; cdr3_aa: CASSLAGMSGYTF
clone_size: once; j_call: TRBJ2-2; v_call: TRBV29-1; d_call: -; cdr3_nt: TGCAGCGCCCGCCATCATACCGGGGAGCTGTTTTTT; cdr3_aa: CSARHHTGELFF